This TCR beta chain is from a study of T cells in Graves' hyperthyroidism and ophthalmopathy. The source material, RNA transcripts, was used to amplify TCR beta CDR3 regions. When the TCR CDR3 underwent first-round RT-PCR, the HTBI primer set was used. Each CDR3 protein gets one entry after TCRdb re-called the multiplex PCR reads with MiXCR. The profile shows hundreds of thousands of distinct CDR3 sequences, approximately 44% of them singletons. Worth noting for this clonotype: The junction departs from germline at one end; a sequencing error may be responsible.

The CDR3 sequence is 12 residues long. CDR1 and CDR2 from the germline V gene are SQVTM and ANQGSEA. Graves' hyperthyroidism showing no ophthalmopathy progression within 18 months was considered stable. Diagnosis relied on clinical symptoms, serum thyroxine and TRAb, thyroid ultrasound and orbital computed tomography. The sequence was collected from a woman aged 18-29 years with Graves' hyperthyroidism. This sequence joins TRBV29-1 and TRBJ2-6; 9 bases match TRBD2. The sequencing sample was made of peripheral blood or thyroid tissue (not recorded which). This chain's CDR3 is CSVEIGTSLRYF. CDR3 coding DNA: TGCAGCGTTGAAATCGGGACTAGCCTGCGGTACTTC. Full variable domain (remainder filled in from reference TRBV29-1 and TRBJ2-6): SAVISQKPSRDICQRGTSLTIQCQVDSQVTMMFWYRQQPGQSLTLIATANQGSEATYESGFVIDKFPISRPNLTFSTLTVSNMSPEDSSIYLCSVEIGTSLRYFGAGSRLTVL.